These 17 T cell receptor beta chains came from one sample sequenced in a study of patients and donors after allogeneic stem cell transplantation. MiXCR was run by TCRdb on the RT-PCR reads, yielding one entry per CDR3 protein. The data contain roughly 250,000 distinct CDR3 sequences, around 14% of them singletons. The sequenced sample was blood, either unsorted or a sorted T cell fraction (not recorded which). Receptors were obtained from a human donor who was either an allogeneic HSCT recipient or a stem cell or donor lymphocyte infusion donor (not recorded which). It is not recorded whose cells these are; they may come from a transplant donor.

The rearrangement joins TRBV6-4 to TRBJ2-5; D gene unclear. Germline CDR1 reads MRHNA; CDR2 reads SNTAGT. Trimming shortened V by 2 bases and J by 7 bases, and 11 bases separated the two germline ends. The CDR3 has 13 residues. CDR3 sequence (DNA): TGTGCCAGCAGTGACGCACCTCTGGGGACCCAGTACTTC. Encoded protein: CASSDAPLGTQYF.

The chain uses TRBV20-1 and TRBJ2-7; D is uncertain. CDR3 length equals 15 residues. The germline V gene encodes CDR1 DFQATT and CDR2 SNEGSKA (reference sequence). Trimming stripped 0 bases from V and 0 bases from J, with 12 bases between. The CDR3 DNA follows: TGCAGTGCTAGAGATGCTACCAGCCTCTCCTACGAGCAGTACTTC. This gives the protein CSARDATSLSYEQYF.

This clonotype was detected only a few times. The chain is built from TRBV7-8 and TRBJ1-5; 9 nucleotides match TRBD1. Germline values: CDR1 SGHVS, CDR2 FQNEAQ. V trimming: 5 bases; J trimming: 6 bases; junction bases outside the gene matches: 8. This CDR3 is 15 amino acids long. The CDR3 coding sequence is TGTGCCAGCAGCAGGGACAGGGAGACGACTCAGCCCCAGCATTTT. Amino acid sequence: CASSRDRETTQPQHF. The full variable domain, with the rest looked up from reference TRBV7-8 and TRBJ1-5, is GAGVSQSPRYKVAKRGQDVALRCDPISGHVSLFWYQQALGQGPEFLTYFQNEAQLDKSGLPSDRFFAERPEGSVSTLKIQRTQQEDSAVYLCASSRDRETTQPQHFGDGTRLSIL.

Written as DNA, the CDR3 is TGTGCCAGCAGCTTGTATGGGATCAATCAGCCCCAGCATTTT. Amino acids: CASSLYGINQPQHF. This rearrangement joins TRBV5-4 to TRBJ1-5; D unresolved. This CDR3 region has 14 residues. Trimming took off 1 base at V and 3 bases at J, with 8 bases between the two ends. Looked up from germline, CDR1 is SGHNT and CDR2 is YYREEE (reference sequence). The full variable domain, rest sourced from reference TRBV5-4 and TRBJ1-5, is ETGVTQSPTHLIKTRGQQVTLRCSSQSGHNTVSWYQQALGQGPQFIFQYYREEENGRGNFPPRFSGLQFPNYSSELNVNALELDDSALYLCASSLYGINQPQHFGDGTRLSIL.

This clonotype was detected only a few times. The chain uses TRBV9 and TRBJ1-1; D remains ambiguous. There are 14 residues in the CDR3. Per the germline V gene, CDR1 is SGDLS and CDR2 is YYNGEE. Trimming took 0 bases from V and 1 from J, leaving 7 bases between them. In DNA form, the CDR3 reads TGTGCCAGCAGCGTAGTTTTGGGGAACACTGAAGCTTTCTTT. The encoded protein is CASSVVLGNTEAFF.

CDR3 sequence reads: CASSTLAGYYNEQFF. The CDR3 region has the DNA TGTGCCAGCAGCACACTAGCGGGGTACTACAATGAGCAGTTCTTC. J is TRBJ2-1 and V is TRBV7-2; 10 nucleotides match TRBD2. The germline V gene encodes CDR1 SGHTA and CDR2 FQGNSA. The CDR3 runs to 15 residues. The V gene end was trimmed by 5 bases and the J gene end by 3 bases; junction bases not matched to a gene: 4.

CDR3 loop: CAWSVPAGRVGGYTF. The CDR3 DNA is TGTGCCTGGAGTGTACCCGCCGGACGGGTGGGCGGCTACACCTTC. V and J are TRBV30 and TRBJ1-2; D gene ambiguous. CDR3 length: 15 amino acids. The V gene lost 0 bases and the J gene lost 8 bases, with 19 bases spanning the gap. Germline CDR1 and CDR2: GTSNPN and SVGIG (reference sequence).

The chain employs TRBV7-8 and TRBJ1-4, with 7 positions matching TRBD1. The germline V gene encodes CDR1 SGHVS and CDR2 FQNEAQ. This CDR3 is 15 amino acids long. V shed 5 bases, J shed 3 bases, and the junction held 6 bases outside the gene matches. The chain's CDR3 is CASSPRDRANEKLFF. Written as DNA, the CDR3 is TGTGCCAGCAGCCCACGGGACAGAGCTAATGAAAAACTGTTTTTT.

This chain links TRBV6-5 with TRBJ2-5, with D uncertain. Looked up from germline, CDR1 is MNHEY and CDR2 is SVGAGI. Trimming stripped 4 bases from V and 1 base from J, with 16 bases between. This CDR3 has 16 residues. In nucleotides, the CDR3 is TGTGCCAGCAGTTCACCTCCTTGGGGTCGCCAAGAGACCCAGTACTTC. Translated, it gives CASSSPPWGRQETQYF.

The V call is TRBV5-6, the J call TRBJ2-2, with TRBD2 matching 7 bases. With 2 bases clipped from V and 6 bases from J, the junction kept 10 bases outside the gene matches. CDR1 and CDR2 from the germline V gene are SGHDT and YYEEEE. This CDR3 spans 16 amino acids. The CDR3 loop is CASSFFFRGSPGELFF. The CDR3 DNA reads TGTGCCAGCAGCTTTTTTTTTCGCGGGAGTCCCGGGGAGCTGTTTTTT.

This clonotype was seen at least ten times. The CDR3 nucleotides are TGTGCCAGCAGCAACAGGGATGAGCAGTTCTTC. Its translation is CASSNRDEQFF. The chain couples TRBV7-2 to TRBJ2-1; perhaps TRBD1 as D (6 bases). The V gene's germline CDR1 is SGHTA and CDR2 FQGNSA. The CDR3 contains 11 residues. Trimming took 5 bases from V and 8 from J, leaving 7 bases between them.

V gene TRBV28 combines with J gene TRBJ2-1, with 11 bases identical to TRBD2. This CDR3 is 16 amino acids long. Per the germline V gene, CDR1 is MDHEN and CDR2 is SYDVKM. Trimming took 4 bases from V and 7 from J; bases not matched to a gene: 9. The CDR3 region has the DNA TGTGCCAGCAGTTCCCCTAGCGGGGGGTTTGGAAATGAGCAGTTCTTC. This codes for CASSSPSGGFGNEQFF.

There are many counts of this clonotype. The chain recombines TRBV20-1 with TRBJ1-1; perhaps TRBD1 as D (5 bases). Germline V gene data show CDR1 as DFQATT and CDR2 as SNEGSKA (reference sequence). The CDR3 loop spans 12 amino acids. The V gene lost 6 bases and the J gene lost 4 bases, with 12 bases spanning the gap. The CDR3 reads CSATGGTTEAFF. In DNA, the CDR3 is TGCAGTGCAACGGGGGGGACCACTGAAGCTTTCTTT.

This CDR3 is CAWTSGDTANTGELFF. The CDR3 DNA reads as TGTGCCTGGACTAGCGGGGACACGGCGAACACCGGGGAGCTGTTTTTT. The chain carries TRBV30 and TRBJ2-2, with 9 positions matching TRBD2. The CDR3 runs 16 residues. In germline, CDR1 is GTSNPN, CDR2 SVGIG (reference sequence). Trimming took 4 bases from V and 0 from J; bases not matched to a gene: 6.

This clonotype was counted ten times or more. V and J are TRBV20-1 and TRBJ2-5; either TRBD1 or TRBD2 may fit D (5 bases each). The germline V gene encodes CDR1 DFQATT and CDR2 SNEGSKA (reference sequence). The CDR3 has 18 amino acids. The V and J ends lost 5 bases and 1 base respectively, with 26 bases between them. In DNA form, the CDR3 reads TGCAGTGCTGGGTTCCTTGCCCGGGACGGATCCTTCCAAGAGACCCAGTACTTC. Amino acids: CSAGFLARDGSFQETQYF.

This clonotype was observed many times. The rearrangement uses TRBV6-2 or TRBV6-3 and TRBJ2-1; 10 bases match TRBD2. CDR3 length equals 15 residues. With V trimmed by 4 bases and J by 9 bases, 9 bases remained unmatched. CDR1 is MNHEY, CDR2 SVGEGT, per germline. CDR3 amino acids: CASSSGASGSVEQFF. CDR3 DNA: TGTGCCAGCAGTTCTGGGGCTAGCGGGAGCGTTGAGCAGTTCTTC.

The CDR3 sequence is CASSQEKGSYEQYF. CDR3 nucleotide sequence: TGCGCCAGCAGCCAAGAGAAAGGCTCCTACGAGCAGTACTTC. The chain is built from TRBV4-3 and TRBJ2-7; D gene unclear. The V and J ends lost 0 bases and 0 bases respectively, with 6 bases between them. The CDR3 runs 14 residues. Germline CDR1 reads LGHNA; CDR2 reads YSLEER.